Below, one TCR beta chain is given with its context. Its antigen is unknown. Both TRBC1 and TRBC2 were covered by a beta constant-region primer of two equimolar oligonucleotides. Four rounds of PCR amplified the ligated cDNA using nested alpha and beta constant-region primers plus SP2. TCRdb re-called the UMI-ligation and nested PCR reads with MiXCR, one entry per CDR3 protein. The sample holds 95,000 to 150,000 distinct CDR3 sequences, roughly 36% seen once. This sample was taken from a study of naive and memory T cell subsets. The study's findings and limits: Over 95% of naive TCR sequences appeared only once after error correction, unlike memory subsets.

The CDR3 length is 13 residues. Germline V gives CDR1 SGHRS, CDR2 YFSETQ. The V gene lost 0 bases and the J gene lost 6 bases, with 7 bases spanning the gap. This chain joins TRBV5-1 and TRBJ2-4; tentative D call: TRBD2 (6 bases). This clonotype was obtained from a human donor in good health. Sequencing was performed on central memory CD4+ T cells from blood. CDR3 coding DNA: TGCGCCAGCAGCTTGGTGGAGGGAAACATTCAGTACTTC. It yields the protein CASSLVEGNIQYF.